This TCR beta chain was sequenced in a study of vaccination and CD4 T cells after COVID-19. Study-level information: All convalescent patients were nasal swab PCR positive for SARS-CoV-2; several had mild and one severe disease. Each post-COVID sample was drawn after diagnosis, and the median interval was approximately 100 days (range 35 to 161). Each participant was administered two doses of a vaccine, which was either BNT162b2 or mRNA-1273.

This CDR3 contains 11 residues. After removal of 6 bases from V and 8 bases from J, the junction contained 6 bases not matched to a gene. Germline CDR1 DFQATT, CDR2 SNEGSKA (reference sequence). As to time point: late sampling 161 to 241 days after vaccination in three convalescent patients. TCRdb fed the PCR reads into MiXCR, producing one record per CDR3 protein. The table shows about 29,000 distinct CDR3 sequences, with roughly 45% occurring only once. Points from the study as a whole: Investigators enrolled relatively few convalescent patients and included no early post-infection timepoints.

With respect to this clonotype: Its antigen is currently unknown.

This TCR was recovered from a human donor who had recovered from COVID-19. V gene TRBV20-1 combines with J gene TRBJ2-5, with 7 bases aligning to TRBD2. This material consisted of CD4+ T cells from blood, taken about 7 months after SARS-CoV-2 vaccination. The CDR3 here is CSAAGDGTQYF. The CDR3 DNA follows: TGCAGTGCCGCGGGGGATGGCACCCAGTACTTC.